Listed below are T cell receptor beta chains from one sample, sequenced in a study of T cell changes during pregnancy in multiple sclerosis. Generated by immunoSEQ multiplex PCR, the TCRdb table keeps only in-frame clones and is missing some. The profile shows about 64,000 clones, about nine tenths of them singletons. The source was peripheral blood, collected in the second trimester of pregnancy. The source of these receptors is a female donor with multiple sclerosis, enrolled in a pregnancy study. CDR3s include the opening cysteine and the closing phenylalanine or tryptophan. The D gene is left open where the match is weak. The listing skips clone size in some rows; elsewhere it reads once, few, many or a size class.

CDR3: CASTPQSNQPQHF
DNA: TGTGCCAGCACCCCACAAAGCAATCAGCCCCAGCATTTT
V: TRBV2
size: -
J: TRBJ1-5
length: 13
D: -

CDR3: CASSIRGGTGAEKLFF
DNA: TGTGCCAGCAGCATACGGGGGGGGACAGGGGCGGAAAAACTGTTTTTT
V: TRBV7-2
size: -
J: TRBJ1-4
length: 16
D: TRBD1

CDR3: CASSSNGAKNIQYF
DNA: TGCGCCAGCAGTTCTAACGGAGCCAAAAACATTCAGTACTTC
V: TRBV5-1
size: -
J: TRBJ2-4
length: 14
D: -

CDR3: CASSRGAGSSTDTQYF
DNA: TGTGCCAGCAGTAGGGGAGCGGGAAGTAGCACAGATACGCAGTATTTT
V: TRBV6-4
size: -
J: TRBJ2-3
length: 16
D: TRBD2

CDR3: CAISPGGEQYF
DNA: TGTGCCATCAGTCCGGGTGGCGAGCAGTACTTC
V: TRBV10-3
size: -
J: TRBJ2-7
length: 11
D: -

CDR3: CASSYPTGDVTDTQYF
DNA: TGTGCCAGCAGTTACCCTACAGGAGATGTCACAGATACGCAGTATTTT
V: TRBV6-6
size: -
J: TRBJ2-3
length: 16
D: -

CDR3: CASTGDKQFF
DNA: TGTGCCAGCACAGGGGATAAGCAGTTCTTC
V: TRBV19
size: once
J: TRBJ2-1
length: 10
D: TRBD1

CDR3: CASSQDFQGEDQPQHF
DNA: TGCGCCAGCAGCCAAGATTTCCAGGGGGAGGATCAGCCCCAGCATTTT
V: TRBV4-1
size: -
J: TRBJ1-5
length: 16
D: TRBD1

CDR3: CASSDPGQGINYGYTF
DNA: TGTGCCAGCAGTGATCCGGGACAGGGTATTAACTATGGCTACACCTTC
V: TRBV6-1
size: -
J: TRBJ1-2
length: 16
D: TRBD1

CDR3: CAISVRDNEQFF
DNA: TGTGCCATCAGTGTGCGGGACAATGAGCAGTTCTTC
V: TRBV10-3
size: -
J: TRBJ2-1
length: 12
D: -

CDR3: CASSLAGTSGSETQYF
DNA: TGTGCCAGCAGCTTGGCCGGGACTAGCGGGAGTGAGACCCAGTACTTC
V: TRBV5-6
size: once
J: TRBJ2-5
length: 16
D: TRBD2

CDR3: CAWSPRETQYF
DNA: TGTGCCTGGAGTCCTAGGGAGACCCAGTACTTC
V: TRBV30
size: -
J: TRBJ2-5
length: 11
D: -

CDR3: CASSPSQRGHEQFF
DNA: TGTGCCAGCAGCCCTAGCCAAAGAGGCCATGAGCAGTTCTTC
V: TRBV6-5
size: -
J: TRBJ2-1
length: 14
D: -

CDR3: CASQETGSSYEQYF
DNA: TGCGCCAGCCAGGAGACAGGGAGCTCCTACGAGCAGTACTTC
V: TRBV10-2
size: -
J: TRBJ2-7
length: 14
D: TRBD1

CDR3: CASSYRYEQFF
DNA: TGTGCCAGCAGCTATCGGTATGAGCAGTTCTTC
V: TRBV5-8
size: -
J: TRBJ2-1
length: 11
D: -

CDR3: CASIESVANTEAFF
DNA: TGTGCCAGCATCGAGTCGGTCGCGAACACTGAAGCTTTCTTT
V: TRBV7-2
size: -
J: TRBJ1-1
length: 14
D: -

CDR3: CASSYDMSNQPQHF
DNA: TGTGCCAGCAGTTACGACATGAGCAATCAGCCCCAGCATTTT
V: TRBV6-5
size: -
J: TRBJ1-5
length: 14
D: -

CDR3: CASSPPGLAVNEQFF
DNA: TGTGCCAGCAGCCCGCCGGGACTAGCGGTAAATGAGCAGTTCTTC
V: TRBV7-9
size: -
J: TRBJ2-1
length: 15
D: TRBD2

CDR3: CASSQFLGGNTEAFF
DNA: TGTGCCAGCAGCCAGTTTTTAGGGGGGAACACTGAAGCTTTCTTT
V: TRBV14
size: -
J: TRBJ1-1
length: 15
D: -

CDR3: CASSLVNNEQFF
DNA: TGTGCCAGCAGCTTAGTTAACAATGAGCAGTTCTTC
V: TRBV13
size: -
J: TRBJ2-1
length: 12
D: -